This T cell receptor (beta chain) emerged from a study of blood T cell repertoires in COVID-19. In the study overall: T cells, B-cell-depleted T cells, or PBMCs supplied cDNA or gDNA.

This CDR3 has 16 residues. V shed 0 bases and J 4 bases; nucleotides not matched to a gene: 4. Germline CDR1 and CDR2: MNHEY and SVGAGI. There are a few counts of this clone. Per the authors' pipeline: Estimated nucleated cell counts came from reference gene primer amplification. Method: immunoSEQ multiplex PCR; TCRdb's copy keeps in-frame clones and lacks some. From that table come the V and J calls and clone size; the DNA was used to work out D and trimming. The data contain approximately 190,000 clones, just over 85% of them seen just once; the ten biggest clones take up around 6.5%. Input material: peripheral blood. This clonotype was sampled from a man older than 75 with acute or convalescent COVID-19. The rearrangement uses TRBV6-5 and TRBJ2-1; 9 bases agree with TRBD2. CDR3: CASSYSSSGIYNEQFF. CDR3 coding DNA: TGTGCCAGCAGTTACTCGTCTAGCGGGATATACAATGAGCAGTTCTTC.